A selection of T cell receptor beta chains follows, all from one sample in a study of cytomegalovirus exposure and HLA in healthy donors. TCRdb keeps only in-frame clones here, not all; method: immunoSEQ multiplex PCR. The table lists more than 95,000 clones, 60% to 85% of them singletons. Sequencing input: PBMCs. These receptors all stem from a man aged 25 to 45 in good health and CMV-seronegative. CDR3s include the opening cysteine and the closing phenylalanine or tryptophan. The D gene is left open where the match is weak. Only some rows state a clone size, as once, few, many or a class for expanded clones.

J	size	V	D	CDR3	DNA
TRBJ1-1	NA	TRBV5-3	TRBD1	CASSLGQGVNTEAFF	TGTGCCAGCAGCCTAGGACAGGGAGTGAACACTGAAGCTTTCTTT
TRBJ2-7	NA	TRBV28	NA	CASSLMAASEQYF	TGTGCCAGCAGTTTAATGGCAGCTAGCGAGCAGTACTTC
TRBJ2-2	NA	TRBV5-1	TRBD2	CASSLTSGGGELFF	TGCGCCAGCAGCCTGACTAGCGGAGGCGGGGAGCTGTTTTTT
TRBJ1-3	NA	TRBV6-5	NA	CASSYSGQLLGNTIYF	TGTGCCAGCAGTTACTCTGGACAGCTTCTCGGAAACACCATATATTTT
TRBJ2-3	NA	TRBV15	TRBD2	CATLSTGGGRDTQYF	TGTGCCACCCTAAGTACGGGGGGGGGAAGGGATACGCAGTATTTT
TRBJ2-6	NA	TRBV5-5	NA	CASSLAGAGANVLTF	TGTGCCAGCAGCTTGGCGGGGGCTGGGGCCAACGTCCTGACTTTC
TRBJ2-7	NA	TRBV18	TRBD2	CASSPPSGSTYEQYF	TGTGCCAGCTCCCCTCCCAGCGGGAGCACCTACGAGCAGTACTTC
TRBJ2-5	NA	TRBV5-1	TRBD1	CASSFGTGGQETQYF	TGCGCCAGCAGCTTCGGGACAGGGGGCCAAGAGACCCAGTACTTC
TRBJ2-2	few	TRBV5-1	NA	CASSLGQVLRGGTGELFF	TGCGCCAGCAGCTTGGGGCAGGTTCTCCGAGGGGGAACCGGGGAGCTGTTTTTT
TRBJ2-7	NA	TRBV27	NA	CASSPDFSYEQYF	TGTGCCAGCAGTCCGGACTTCTCCTACGAGCAGTACTTC
TRBJ2-1	once	TRBV28	NA	CASSSSGSGQFF	TGTGCCAGCAGTTCTAGTGGCTCCGGGCAGTTCTTC
TRBJ2-7	once	TRBV5-8	NA	CASSFFRVSSYEQYF	TGTGCCAGCAGCTTCTTCAGGGTCAGCTCCTACGAGCAGTACTTC
TRBJ2-1	NA	TRBV29-1	TRBD1	CSLETGVNEQFF	TGCAGCTTAGAGACAGGGGTCAATGAGCAGTTCTTC
TRBJ2-5	NA	TRBV4-3	TRBD2	CASSQEFGGVQETQYF	TGCGCCAGCAGCCAAGAGTTTGGGGGGGTCCAAGAGACCCAGTACTTC
TRBJ2-4	NA	TRBV5-1	NA	CASSGWTGEDIQYF	TGCGCCAGCAGCGGGTGGACGGGAGAGGACATTCAGTACTTC
TRBJ1-2	NA	TRBV27	NA	CASVGYTF	TGTGCCAGCGTAGGCTACACCTTC
TRBJ2-3	NA	TRBV15	NA	CATSIGGFTDTQYF	TGTGCCACCAGCATCGGGGGATTCACAGATACGCAGTATTTT
TRBJ1-2	NA	TRBV28	TRBD1	CASSETGTNYGYTF	TGTGCCAGCAGTGAGACAGGGACTAACTATGGCTACACCTTC
TRBJ2-5	NA	TRBV7-2	TRBD2	CASSIRLAGVMETQYF	TGTGCCAGCAGCATCAGACTAGCGGGGGTTATGGAGACCCAGTACTTC
TRBJ2-5	NA	TRBV27	NA	CASSLTGPETQYF	TGTGCCAGCAGTTTAACAGGTCCGGAGACCCAGTACTTC
TRBJ2-2	NA	TRBV5-1	TRBD1	CASSLDLTGDATGELFF	TGCGCCAGCAGCTTGGATCTGACAGGGGACGCCACCGGGGAGCTGTTTTTT